Each of the 4 T cell receptor beta chains below was sequenced from the same sample in a study of CD8+CD57+ T cells in acquired aplastic anemia. Genomic DNA constituted the template upon which TCR beta VDJ and CDR3 profiling was performed. TCRdb re-analysed the reads in MiXCR, keeping a single row per CDR3 protein. The profile covers about 200,000 distinct CDR3 sequences, with approximately 60% appearing a single time and roughly 50% taken by the ten largest. By flow cytometry, patients selected for sequencing had shown an expansion of CD8+CD57+ cells. Sequencing used sorted CD4+, CD8+, or CD8+CD57+ T cells (not recorded which) from PBMCs. These receptor sequences come from a human donor with aplastic anemia.

The chain uses TRBV7-2 and TRBJ2-3; the D call may be TRBD1 or TRBD2 (5 bases each). The CDR3 is made up of 14 amino acids. Trimming left V 5 bases short and J 6 bases short, with 15 bases between. Germline assignment: CDR1 SGHTA and CDR2 FQGNSA. The CDR3 region has the DNA TGTGCCAGCAGCCTAGGAATCGGGGCCGATACGCAGTATTTT. Its translation: CASSLGIGADTQYF.

This rearrangement joins TRBV7-6 to TRBJ2-7; 13 nucleotides line up with TRBD2. The trim removed 6 bases at V and 7 bases at J, leaving 3 bases unmatched. Per the germline V gene, CDR1 is SGHVS and CDR2 is FNYEAQ. This CDR3 is 13 amino acids long. In nucleotides, the CDR3 is TGTGCCAGCAGTGGACTAGCGGGGGAGGAGCAGTACTTC. Residues: CASSGLAGEEQYF.

This clonotype was seen a handful of times. As DNA, the CDR3 is TGTGCCACCAGTGGAGGTAGCGAAGGGACCCAGTACTTC. Amino acid sequence: CATSGGSEGTQYF. The V call is TRBV24-1, the J call TRBJ2-5; tentatively, D is TRBD2 (5 bases). Trimming removed 5 bases from V and 7 bases from J, with 13 bases in between. CDR3 length equals 13 residues. From germline, CDR1 is KGHDR and CDR2 SFDVKD.

The V call is TRBV14, the J call TRBJ2-3; TRBD2 agrees at 7 bases. This CDR3 comprises 15 residues. V lost 6 bases and J lost 6; bases outside the gene matches: 12. CDR1 and CDR2 (germline): SGHDN, FVKESK. CDR3: CASSSIGEGRDTQYF. CDR3 nucleotides: TGTGCCAGCAGTTCGATCGGGGAGGGGCGCGATACGCAGTATTTT.